This entry is about one T cell receptor beta chain. The antigen remains undetermined. The sample comes from a study of cytomegalovirus exposure and HLA in healthy donors. General study results and limits: CMV antigen specificity of three CMV-associated chains was confirmed in vitro. A later analysis showed TCR association rates differing by HLA locus, peaking at DRB1 and lowest at HLA-C. A later analysis appeared to link common viral pathogens to several of the most significant clusters. Immune exposure was documented only through CMV serostatus.

The CDR3 runs to 13 residues. Looked up from germline, CDR1 is SNHLY and CDR2 is FYNNEI. V shed 8 bases and J shed 1 base, with 11 bases lying between them. PCR primers comprised 60 Vbeta and 13 Jbeta primers. Using immunoSEQ multiplex PCR, the repertoire was profiled, and TCRdb retains in-frame clones only, with some absent. Found here are around 160,000 clones, approximately 80% of them singletons; the top ten hold 1.4% to 1.5%. This receptor was identified in a male donor in good health and CMV-seronegative. The rearrangement joins TRBV2 to TRBJ2-5; TRBD1 is a possible D gene (6 bases). The source material was PBMCs. In nucleotides, the CDR3 is TGTGCCAGCCCGAGGGACATCCAAGAGACCCAGTACTTC. Translating it yields CASPRDIQETQYF.